The subject of this entry is one T cell receptor (beta chain). The V and J ends lost 3 bases and 6 bases respectively, with 9 bases between them. Germline CDR1 reads DFQATT; CDR2 reads SNEGSKA (reference sequence). This CDR3 spans 13 amino acids. The authors' processing: Reference gene primer amplification gave estimated nucleated cell counts. Using immunoSEQ multiplex PCR, the repertoire was profiled, and TCRdb retains in-frame clones only, with some absent. Clone size and the V and J calls come from that table; the DNA yielded D and trimming. The table includes about 250,000 clones, about 89% detected once. The entry originates in a study of blood T cell repertoires in COVID-19.

The chain recombines TRBV20-1 with TRBJ1-6; D remains ambiguous. The receptor's source is a woman under 30 who had recovered from COVID-19. The sample was PBMCs or T cells enriched from blood (not recorded which). The CDR3 is CSASSTANSPLHF. As DNA, the CDR3 is TGCAGTGCTAGTAGCACAGCTAATTCACCCCTCCACTTT.